This T cell receptor (beta chain) appears in the sequencing data of a study of T-cell memory formation after mild COVID-19. The CDR3 runs to 17 residues. V was shortened by 1 base and J by 2 bases, with 19 bases between the two germline ends. Germline CDR1 reads SGHRS; CDR2 reads YFSETQ. The table lists this clonotype with many counts. TCRdb reprocessed the 5' RACE reads via MiXCR and lists one record per CDR3 protein. This table has 40,000 or so distinct CDR3 sequences, around 6.3% appearing once. The sample comprised PBMCs or a T cell subset sorted from them (not recorded which). This chain uses TRBV5-1 with TRBJ2-7; either TRBD1 or TRBD2 may fit D (6 bases each). This receptor was obtained from an adult who had mild COVID-19 (a few samples of this study predate the infection). Cell type and time point are not known. DNA for the CDR3: TGCGCCAGCAGCTTGCGACAGTGGGGGGCCCCACCCTACGAGCAGTACTTC. It yields the protein CASSLRQWGAPPYEQYF.